This T cell receptor beta chain was obtained from a study of cytomegalovirus exposure and HLA in healthy donors. General study results and limits: A later analysis reportedly identified an Asian-associated ancestry cluster as carrying fewer N-insertions than the roughly 670-donor mean. It is likely that the observed cluster of highly shared sequence variants was a sequencing artifact.

Details on this clone: Its antigen is not known.

Looked up from germline, CDR1 is PRHDT and CDR2 is FYEKMQ (reference sequence). The CDR3 covers 14 residues. After removal of 5 bases from V and 7 bases from J, the junction contained 5 bases not matched to a gene. Primers: 60 Vbeta forward and 13 Jbeta reverse. The assay was immunoSEQ multiplex PCR, and TCRdb's table has in-frame clones only and misses some. The table shows roughly 160,000 clones, with 80% occurring only once. The TCR was taken from a man in his thirties or forties in good health and CMV-seronegative. The sample taken for sequencing was PBMCs. This chain links TRBV13 with TRBJ1-3; 10 bases are shared with TRBD1. In nucleotides, the CDR3 is TGTGCCAGCAGCAGGACAGGGGGTGGGAACACCATATATTTT. This gives the protein CASSRTGGGNTIYF.